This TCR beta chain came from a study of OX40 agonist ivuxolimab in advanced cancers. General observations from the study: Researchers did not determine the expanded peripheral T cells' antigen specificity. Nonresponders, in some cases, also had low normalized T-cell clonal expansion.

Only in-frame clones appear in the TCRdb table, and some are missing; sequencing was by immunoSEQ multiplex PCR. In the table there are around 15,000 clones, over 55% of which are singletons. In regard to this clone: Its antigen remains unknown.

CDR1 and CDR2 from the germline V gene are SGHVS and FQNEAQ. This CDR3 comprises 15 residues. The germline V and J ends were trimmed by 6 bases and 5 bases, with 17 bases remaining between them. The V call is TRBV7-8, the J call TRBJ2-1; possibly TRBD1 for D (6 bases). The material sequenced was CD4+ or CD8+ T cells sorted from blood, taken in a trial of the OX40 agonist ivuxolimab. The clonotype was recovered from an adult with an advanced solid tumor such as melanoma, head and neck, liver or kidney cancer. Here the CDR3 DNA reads TGTGCCAGCAGTTCACAGGGAGCCGGACACAATGAGCAGTTCTTC. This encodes CASSSQGAGHNEQFF.